This T cell receptor beta chain appears in the sequencing data of a study of blood T cell repertoires in COVID-19. Study background: COVID-19 samples collected from the United States, Italy and Spain covered acute and convalescent phases. PBMCs, B-cell-depleted T cells, or T cells were the source of the cDNA or gDNA that made up the material.

The V end was cut by 8 bases, the J end by 2 bases, with 12 bases between. CDR3 length: 13 amino acids. The germline V gene has CDR1 MNHEY and CDR2 SMNVEV (reference sequence). Clones were sequenced by immunoSEQ multiplex PCR, and TCRdb holds only the in-frame ones, with some missing. The sample comprises about 340,000 clones, 92% of which are singletons, and about a fifth rests with the top ten. Self-reported history from a screening survey and questionnaire set each donor's cohort. Donors in Cohort 3 counted as recovered after two negative PCRs, clearance, or symptom resolution. This sequence originates from a woman in her twenties or thirties who had recovered from COVID-19. This chain joins TRBV27 and TRBJ1-1; D gene uncertain. Sequencing was performed on PBMCs or T cells enriched from blood (not recorded which). CDR3: CASRSGFNTEAFF. CDR3 DNA sequence: TGTGCCAGCCGCTCGGGGTTCAACACTGAAGCTTTCTTT.